This TCR beta chain was recovered during a study of blood T cell repertoires in COVID-19. This table comes from immunoSEQ multiplex PCR, and its TCRdb copy is limited to in-frame clones, with some not included. The profile covers 80,000 to 95,000 clones, with approximately 80% appearing a single time and about 40% taken by the ten largest. Germline CDR1 and CDR2: KGHSH and LQKENI. This CDR3 comprises 16 residues. V was clipped by 2 bases and J by 0 bases; unmatched bases: 5. The chain couples TRBV18 to TRBJ2-5, with 8 bases identical to TRBD2. The receptor comes from a man of 80 years or more with acute or convalescent COVID-19. The material sequenced was peripheral blood. The CDR3 loop is CASSPSGGGHQETQYF. CDR3 nucleotide sequence: TGTGCCAGCTCACCATCGGGGGGGGGCCACCAAGAGACCCAGTACTTC. Combining the CDR3 with reference TRBV18 and TRBJ2-5 gives the whole variable domain NAGVMQNPRHLVRRRGQEARLRCSPMKGHSHVYWYRQLPEEGLKFMVYLQKENIIDESGMPKERFSAEFPKEGPSILRIQQVVRGDSAAYFCASSPSGGGHQETQYFGPGTRLLVL.